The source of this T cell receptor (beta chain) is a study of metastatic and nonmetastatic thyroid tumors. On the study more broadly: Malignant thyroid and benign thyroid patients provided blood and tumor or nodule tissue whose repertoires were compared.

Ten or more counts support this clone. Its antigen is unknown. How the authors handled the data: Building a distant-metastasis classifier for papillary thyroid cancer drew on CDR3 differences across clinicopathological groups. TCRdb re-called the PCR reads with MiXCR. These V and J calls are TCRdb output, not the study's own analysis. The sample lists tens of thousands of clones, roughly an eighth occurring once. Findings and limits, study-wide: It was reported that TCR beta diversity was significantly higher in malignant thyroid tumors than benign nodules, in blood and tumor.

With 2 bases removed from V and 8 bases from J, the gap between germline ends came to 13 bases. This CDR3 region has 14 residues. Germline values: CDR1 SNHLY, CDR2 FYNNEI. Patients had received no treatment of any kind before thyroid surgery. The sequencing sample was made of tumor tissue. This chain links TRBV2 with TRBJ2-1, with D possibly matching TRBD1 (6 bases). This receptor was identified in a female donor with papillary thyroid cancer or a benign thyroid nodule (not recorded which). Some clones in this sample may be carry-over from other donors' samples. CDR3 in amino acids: CASSEFQGPDEQFF. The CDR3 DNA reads TGTGCCAGCAGTGAATTTCAGGGGCCGGATGAGCAGTTCTTC.